The present T cell receptor (beta chain) was sequenced within a study of regulatory T cells in long-lasting Graves disease. Through Arm-PCR of CDR3 regions and iRepertoire HTBI primers, TCR beta libraries were built. TCRdb processed the multiplex PCR reads anew with MiXCR; each CDR3 protein has one entry. The table shows 400,000 to 500,000 distinct CDR3 sequences, with roughly a fifth occurring only once. The germline gives CDR1 MDHEN, CDR2 SYDVKM. V lost 2 bases and J lost 9, with 10 bases in between. CDR3 length: 13 residues. As to time point: persistent/refractory GD, antithyroid drugs over 5 years with positive TRAb. PBMC-derived RNA was used for the TCR library. American Thyroid Association guidelines served as the basis for diagnosing Graves' disease. Whole-study findings and limits: A greater number of public clonotypes (roughly 2,700) was shared by persistent patients than by new patients (roughly 930).

This clonotype occurred many times. Its specificity is not known. This TCR was recovered from a female donor with Graves disease. This specimen was peripheral blood mononuclear cells (PBMCs), taken when the disease was refractory, from a patient treated with antithyroid drugs. This chain joins TRBV28 and TRBJ2-2, with D hard to call. The CDR3 nucleotides are TGTGCCAGCAGTTTAGGGCGCAGAAGGGAGCTGTTTTTT. Protein: CASSLGRRRELFF.